This TCR beta chain was retrieved from a study of patients and donors after allogeneic stem cell transplantation. Germline V gene lookup returns CDR1 LGHDT and CDR2 YNNKEL (reference sequence). This CDR3 has 15 amino acids. V was trimmed by 3 bases and J by 7 bases, leaving 16 bases between them. One entry per CDR3 protein, called by TCRdb with MiXCR from the RT-PCR reads. In the table there are 800,000 to 1,000,000 distinct CDR3 sequences, approximately 19% of which are singletons. This sequence originates from a human donor who was either an allogeneic HSCT recipient or a stem cell or donor lymphocyte infusion donor (not recorded which). It is not recorded whose cells these are; they may come from a transplant donor. This chain uses TRBV3-1 with TRBJ2-4; D is ambiguous. Material for sequencing was blood, either unsorted or a sorted T cell fraction (not recorded which). CDR3 in amino acids: CASSHQNPVGNIQYF. CDR3 DNA sequence: TGTGCCAGCAGCCACCAAAACCCGGTCGGGAACATTCAGTACTTC. The whole variable domain, filled in from reference TRBV3-1 and TRBJ2-4, reads DTAVSQTPKYLVTQMGNDKSIKCEQNLGHDTMYWYKQDSKKFLKIMFSYNNKELIINETVPNRFSPKSPDKAHLNLHINSLELGDSAVYFCASSHQNPVGNIQYFGAGTRLSVL.